The present entry profiles one T cell receptor beta chain with its context. Its antigen is not identified. These data come from a study of T cell responses to AZD1222 COVID-19 vaccine. Study conclusions and caveats: The span of vaccine-associated CD4 TCRs extended across spike, with dominance at 160-218 and 743-854. Among AZD1222 vaccinees, only five or six were seropositive at baseline. As reported, nearly half of all spike-specific TCRs target variant regions that are unmutated. Possibly, clonal diversity was underestimated; donors were largely white British and included more females.

The V segment lost 3 bases and the J segment 4 bases; nucleotides outside the gene matches: 4. Germline assignment: CDR1 SGHVS and CDR2 FQNEAQ. CDR3 length: 14 amino acids. The assay was immunoSEQ multiplex PCR, and TCRdb's table has in-frame clones only and misses some. Altogether over 120,000 clones are present, roughly 92% being singletons, with the ten largest covering around 1.7%. The sample consisted of peripheral blood, taken on day 0 of AZD1222 vaccination. This sequence joins TRBV7-8 and TRBJ1-2, with 8 bases lining up with TRBD1. This TCR was recovered from an adult in good health. Here the CDR3 reads CASSFGTGPYGYTF. The CDR3, as DNA: TGTGCCAGCAGCTTCGGGACAGGTCCCTATGGCTACACCTTC.